This T cell receptor (beta chain) was profiled in a study of T-cell reconstitution after alpha-beta-depleted transplantation in children. This clonotype was detected many times. The germline V and J ends were trimmed by 3 bases and 0 bases, with 6 bases remaining between them. The CDR3 totals 14 residues. The germline V gene encodes CDR1 SGHNT and CDR2 YENEEA. Library preparation (for TCRbeta) was performed with unique molecular identifiers. TCRdb re-derived calls from the PCR reads in MiXCR, one entry per CDR3 protein. The sample lists about 16,000 distinct CDR3 sequences; about 7.7% were seen once. The source was PBMCs, mostly from graft donor cells, collected 60 days after TCRalphabeta/CD19-depleted stem cell transplant. The genes are TRBV11-3 and TRBJ2-1; D ambiguous. This receptor was identified in a boy in the first two years of life who had a stem cell transplant for Wiskott-Aldrich syndrome, so the T cells may come from the graft donor. As DNA, the CDR3 is TGTGCCAGCAGCTTTGGCCCCTCCTACAATGAGCAGTTCTTC. Protein sequence: CASSFGPSYNEQFF.